This T cell receptor beta chain was sequenced for a study of T cell repertoires in cytomegalovirus infection. About the study: In public TCR beta signatures, there were indications of both CMV infection and matching HLA type.

Comment on this clonotype: Its antigen is undetermined. This is likely a read error, given that the CDR3 carries no conserved phenylalanine or tryptophan at its end.

The study, taken as a whole, reports: Cumulative frequency of public TCR beta families picked out carriers of CMV plus the relevant HLA. Ex vivo, HLA-C-restricted CMV-specific TCR beta clonotypes prevailed over the rest of the response.

A single record per CDR3 protein comes from TCRdb applying MiXCR to the reads. The sample includes more than 350,000 distinct CDR3 sequences, approximately 32% of them seen just once. The CDR3 runs to 15 residues. Germline values: CDR1 MNHEY, CDR2 SVGAGI. The V and J ends lost 4 bases and 2 bases, in that order; junction bases with no gene match: 8. The chain joins TRBV6-5 to TRBJ2-7, with 7 nucleotides matching TRBD1. Input material: PBMCs. This TCR came from a human donor in good health (CMV status not recorded). Some clones in this sample may be carry-over from other donors' samples. CDR3 nucleotide sequence: TGTGCCAGCAGTTGGTCAGGGGGAGAAACCTACGAGCAGTACTTA. Protein sequence: CASSWSGGETYEQYL.